Listed here are 30 T cell receptor beta chains from one sample, sequenced in a study of control samples from healthy donors and cancer patients (TCRdb year 2020). The library was generated by the immunoSEQ multiplex PCR assay. Sourced from immuneACCESS, this table was stored by TCRdb with only in-frame sequences that have V and J called. A share of the clones is absent; for the studies checked, an unresolved V gene accounts for under half, and the remainder has no known explanation. This sample holds under 300,000 clones; over 70% were observed only once. Less than 15% of the sample is held by the ten biggest clonotypes. The sample consisted of PBMCs. Receptors originate from a woman aged 60-75 years with lung cancer.

V is TRBV24-1 and J is TRBJ2-5, with D tentatively TRBD1 (6 bases). The V gene lost 9 bases and the J gene lost 3 bases, with 10 bases spanning the gap. The CDR3 length is 12 residues. The germline V gene encodes CDR1 KGHDR and CDR2 SFDVKD. CDR3 in amino acids: CATGGAEETQYF. The CDR3 DNA follows: TGTGCCACCGGGGGCGCAGAAGAGACCCAGTACTTC.

The rearrangement joins TRBV19 to TRBJ1-4; the D gene is possibly TRBD1 (6 bases). The CDR3 extends over 13 amino acids. V lost 6 bases to trimming and J lost 10 bases, with 15 bases between them. Germline-derived CDR1 and CDR2 are LNHDA and SQIVND (reference sequence). The CDR3 region has the DNA TGTGCCAGTAGAAGGGCAGGGGTTCGAAAACTGTTTTTT. It codes for CASRRAGVRKLFF.

The V gene is TRBV11-2, the J gene TRBJ1-1, with 7 nucleotides matching TRBD1. Per the germline V gene, CDR1 is SGHAT and CDR2 is FQNNGV. The CDR3 covers 16 residues. V shed 5 bases and J 5 bases; nucleotides not matched to a gene: 14. The DNA for the CDR3 is TGTGCCAGCAGCCCGACTCGACAGGGCGGTAGGACTGAAGCTTTCTTT. Its protein product is CASSPTRQGGRTEAFF.

The genes are TRBV9 and TRBJ2-1; 7 bases line up with TRBD2. The germline gives CDR1 SGDLS, CDR2 YYNGEE. The CDR3 spans 16 residues. J was trimmed by 6 bases and V by 0 bases; bases with no gene match: 9. CDR3: CASSVAYGRGFNEQFF. DNA of the CDR3: TGTGCCAGCAGCGTAGCTTACGGGCGGGGGTTCAATGAGCAGTTCTTC.

This clone was seen at least ten times. The J gene is TRBJ2-2, the V gene TRBV6-2 or TRBV6-3; possible D gene TRBD1, 7 bases. The length of the CDR3 is 17 residues. The germline gives CDR1 MNHEY, CDR2 SVGEGT. V lost 2 bases to trimming and J lost 1 base, with 14 bases between them. CDR3 protein: CASSYRARGENTGELFF. CDR3 DNA sequence: TGTGCCAGCAGTTACCGGGCCAGGGGGGAGAACACCGGGGAGCTGTTTTTT.

This rearrangement joins TRBV6-1 to TRBJ1-5, with D possibly matching TRBD1 (5 bases). This CDR3 comprises 15 residues. The ends were cut back, 2 bases at V and 3 bases at J, with 11 bases in the middle. Germline values: CDR1 MNHNS, CDR2 SASEGT. Written as DNA, the CDR3 is TGTGCCAGCAGTGAAATTGGGGCAGCCAATCAGCCCCAGCATTTT. Its translation: CASSEIGAANQPQHF.

This chain joins TRBV6-5 and TRBJ1-1; D gene uncertain. There are 15 residues in the CDR3. The germline V gene encodes CDR1 MNHEY and CDR2 SVGAGI. V was shortened by 9 bases and J by 1 base, with 18 bases between the two germline ends. The CDR3 protein is CASTLKPGQNTEAFF. The DNA for the CDR3 is TGTGCCAGTACACTCAAACCAGGTCAGAACACTGAAGCTTTCTTT.

There are a few counts of this clone. This chain connects TRBV28 to TRBJ2-7, with 7 nucleotides matching TRBD2. The CDR3 is made up of 12 amino acids. Per germline, CDR1 MDHEN and CDR2 SYDVKM. J lost 3 bases, V lost 7 bases, and 3 bases had no gene match. The DNA of the CDR3 is TGTGCCAGCACGGGCGGGAGCTACGAGCAGTACTTC. This translates into CASTGGSYEQYF.

The genes are TRBV7-9 and TRBJ2-5; TRBD1 or TRBD2 may be the D gene (6 bases each). V gave up 5 bases and J gave up 2 bases, with 12 bases separating them. CDR1 is SEHNR, CDR2 FQNEAQ, per germline (reference sequence). The CDR3 is made up of 14 amino acids. CDR3 coding DNA: TGTGCCAGCAGCCTTCGGAGGGGGCAAGAGACCCAGTACTTC. Encoded protein: CASSLRRGQETQYF.

J is TRBJ1-4 and V is TRBV28, with 9 bases identical to TRBD1. Germline trimming cut 5 bases from V and 5 bases from J; bases unmatched to any gene: 6. This CDR3 spans 15 amino acids. Germline V gene lookup returns CDR1 MDHEN and CDR2 SYDVKM. This CDR3 reads CASSPRQGGNEKLFF. The CDR3 nucleotides read TGTGCCAGCAGTCCGCGACAGGGGGGGAATGAAAAACTGTTTTTT.

This chain links TRBV28 with TRBJ2-6; D gene ambiguous. The V end was cut by 6 bases, the J end by 2 bases, with 29 bases between. The CDR3 consists of 21 residues. CDR1 and CDR2 (germline): MDHEN, SYDVKM. CDR3: CASRVLGIWGSFRTGANVLTF. DNA for the CDR3: TGTGCCAGCAGAGTGTTGGGTATCTGGGGAAGTTTTCGTACTGGGGCCAACGTCCTGACTTTC.

This sequence joins TRBV2 and TRBJ2-2, with 7 nucleotides matching TRBD1. Germline CDR1 and CDR2: SNHLY and FYNNEI. The CDR3 is 14 amino acids. V lost 6 bases, J lost 6 bases, and 7 bases stayed unmatched. The CDR3 reads CASRREGGSGELFF. The CDR3, as DNA: TGTGCCAGCAGAAGAGAAGGGGGCTCCGGGGAGCTGTTTTTT.

The chain uses TRBV6-5 and TRBJ2-3; 7 bases fit TRBD1. After removal of 3 bases from V and 2 bases from J, the junction contained 5 bases not matched to a gene. The CDR3 consists of 15 residues. Per the germline V gene, CDR1 is MNHEY and CDR2 is SVGAGI. The CDR3 bases are TGTGCCAGCAGTTATCGGACAGGACCCACAGATACGCAGTATTTT. Residues: CASSYRTGPTDTQYF.

This chain's CDR3 is CASSSAGGGYNEQFF. In DNA form, the CDR3 reads TGTGCCAGCAGTTCAGCGGGAGGGGGTTACAATGAGCAGTTCTTC. The chain employs TRBV27 and TRBJ2-1; TRBD2 matches 10 bases. CDR3 size: 15 residues. The germline CDR1 and CDR2 sequences are MNHEY and SMNVEV (reference sequence). With 4 bases clipped from V and 4 bases from J, the junction kept 4 bases outside the gene matches.

The chain uses TRBV10-3 and TRBJ2-1; 10 bases line up with TRBD1. V lost 4 bases to trimming and J lost 8 bases; unmatched junction nucleotides: 8. CDR1 is ENHRY and CDR2 is SYGVKD in the germline V gene. CDR3 size: 15 residues. CDR3 coding DNA: TGTGCCATCAGTGCGACCGGACAGGGGGTCGATGAGCAGTTCTTC. This gives the protein CAISATGQGVDEQFF.

The chain is built from TRBV6-5 and TRBJ2-7; 8 bases agree with TRBD1. The germline gives CDR1 MNHEY, CDR2 SVGAGI. The CDR3 covers 12 residues. The V segment lost 6 bases and the J segment 7 bases; nucleotides outside the gene matches: 5. CDR3 nucleotide sequence: TGTGCCAGCAGCCGAACAGGGGGAGAGCAGTACTTC. Protein sequence: CASSRTGGEQYF.

The CDR3: CASSTDSYEQYF. Written as DNA, the CDR3 is TGTGCCAGCAGCACAGACAGCTACGAGCAGTACTTC. The rearrangement links TRBV13 to TRBJ2-7; D is possibly TRBD1 (5 bases). The CDR3 is made up of 12 amino acids. Germline-derived CDR1 and CDR2 are PRHDT and FYEKMQ (reference sequence). Trimming cost V 5 bases and J 3 bases, with 8 bases left between them.

The rearrangement links TRBV11-1 to TRBJ2-7; the match to TRBD1 covers 7 bases. This CDR3 has 15 residues. Per the germline V gene, CDR1 is SGHAT and CDR2 is FQDESV (reference sequence). Trimming cost V 1 base and J 0 bases; bases outside gene matches: 3. CDR3 loop: CASSLEGQSSYEQYF. The CDR3 nucleotides read TGTGCCAGCAGCTTAGAGGGACAGAGCTCCTACGAGCAGTACTTC.

V gene TRBV10-1 combines with J gene TRBJ1-1; D gene ambiguous. The CDR3 runs to 14 residues. V gave up 2 bases and J gave up 3 bases, with 10 bases separating them. CDR1 is WNHNN and CDR2 is SYGVQD in the germline V gene (reference sequence). CDR3: CASSEHRDYTEAFF. CDR3 coding DNA: TGCGCCAGCAGTGAGCATCGAGATTACACTGAAGCTTTCTTT.

This clone was observed a handful of times. The rearrangement joins TRBV2 to TRBJ1-4, with D unresolved. The germline V gene encodes CDR1 SNHLY and CDR2 FYNNEI. The CDR3 runs 14 residues. The germline V and J ends were trimmed by 7 bases and 1 base, with 10 bases remaining between them. The CDR3 DNA follows: TGTGCCAGCATGCGACACCAAACTAATGAAAAACTGTTTTTT. It codes for CASMRHQTNEKLFF.

The chain recombines TRBV6-4 with TRBJ1-5; no firm D call. Trimming removed 3 bases from V and 1 base from J, with 10 bases in between. From germline, CDR1 is MRHNA and CDR2 SNTAGT. The CDR3 covers 15 residues. The CDR3 DNA is TGTGCCAGCAGTGAGAGGGCCGGGAGCAATCAGCCCCAGCATTTT. Protein: CASSERAGSNQPQHF.

The V call is TRBV5-8, the J call TRBJ1-4; D unclear. CDR1 is SGHTS, CDR2 YDEGEE, per germline. V was trimmed by 2 bases and J by 7 bases, leaving 12 bases between them. CDR3 length equals 14 residues. CDR3: CASSLPSRVEKLFF. CDR3 coding DNA: TGTGCCAGCAGCTTACCTTCACGTGTTGAAAAACTGTTTTTT.

The chain recombines TRBV5-1 with TRBJ1-3, with D uncertain. Germline V gene sequence: CDR1 SGHRS, CDR2 YFSETQ. The V and J ends lost 0 bases and 0 bases respectively, with 10 bases between them. The CDR3 sequence is 16 residues long. The CDR3, as DNA: TGCGCCAGCAGCTTGGGGCCAGATCTCTCTGGAAACACCATATATTTT. The encoded protein is CASSLGPDLSGNTIYF.

This clone was seen a handful of times. This chain uses TRBV3-1 (or the pseudogene TRBV3-2) with TRBJ1-1, with D uncertain. Trimming shortened V by 4 bases and J by 1 base, and 7 bases separated the two germline ends. Germline V gene sequence: CDR1 LGHDT, CDR2 YNNKEL (reference sequence). The CDR3 runs 13 residues. The CDR3 loop reads CASSPAGNTEAFF. For the CDR3, the DNA is TGTGCCAGCAGCCCCGCCGGGAACACTGAAGCTTTCTTT.

This clone was detected a few times. The chain recombines TRBV5-5 with TRBJ1-6; 9 positions match TRBD1. The J segment lost 9 bases and the V segment lost 1 base, leaving 5 bases of the junction unmatched. The CDR3 is made up of 15 amino acids. CDR1 is SGHKS, CDR2 YYEKEE, per germline (reference sequence). The CDR3 protein is CASSLTGQGSSPLHF. DNA of the CDR3: TGTGCCAGCAGCTTGACGGGACAGGGAAGTTCACCCCTCCACTTT.

Comment on this clone: The identical CDR3 is also encoded by other nucleotide sequences in the sample. The CDR3 bases are TGTGCCAGCAGCTTAGGGGGGACCCAAGAGACCCAGTACTTC. This encodes CASSLGGTQETQYF. This sequence joins TRBV5-6 and TRBJ2-5, with D possibly being TRBD1 or TRBD2 (6 bases each). V was cut by 2 bases and J by 1 base, with 9 bases left in between. This CDR3 comprises 14 residues. In germline, CDR1 is SGHDT, CDR2 YYEEEE.

On this clone: The same CDR3 can be traced to other DNA sequences in this sample. This chain uses TRBV5-1 with TRBJ1-3; a weak D match, TRBD1 (5 bases). V was shortened by 0 bases and J by 7 bases, with 17 bases between the two germline ends. CDR1 is SGHRS and CDR2 is YFSETQ in the germline V gene. The CDR3 is made up of 16 amino acids. CDR3 in amino acids: CASSLVGARYGNTIYF. The CDR3 DNA is TGCGCCAGCAGCTTGGTAGGGGCTCGTTATGGGAACACCATATATTTT. The full variable domain, in which reference TRBV5-1 and TRBJ1-3 provide the parts outside the CDR3, is KAGVTQTPRYLIKTRGQQVTLSCSPISGHRSVSWYQQTPGQGLQFLFEYFSETQRNKGNFPGRFSGRQFSNSRSEMNVSTLELGDSALYLCASSLVGARYGNTIYFGEGSWLTVV.

The CDR3 nucleotides are TGTGCCAGCGTTGCTCCGGGGGGCACTGAAGCTTTCTTT. Its translation: CASVAPGGTEAFF. This chain uses TRBV2 with TRBJ1-1; TRBD1 might be the D (5 bases). The CDR3 extends over 13 amino acids. Deletions cut 8 bases from V and 4 bases from J, with 14 bases between. Germline V gene data show CDR1 as SNHLY and CDR2 as FYNNEI.

The chain is built from TRBV5-8 and TRBJ1-4; D possibly corresponds to TRBD1 (5 bases). The CDR3 spans 16 residues. The ends were cut back, 3 bases at V and 0 bases at J, with 12 bases in the middle. Germline V lookup: CDR1 SGHTS, CDR2 YDEGEE. The CDR3 DNA sequence: TGTGCCAGCAGCTGGGGAGGGACCCCAACTAATGAAAAACTGTTTTTT. It yields the protein CASSWGGTPTNEKLFF.

The chain uses TRBV14 and TRBJ2-1; D is undetermined. Germline CDR1 is SGHDN and CDR2 is FVKESK. This CDR3 has 15 residues. With 1 base removed from V and 0 bases from J, the gap between germline ends came to 7 bases. CDR3 protein: CASSQVAASYNEQFF. The DNA of the CDR3 is TGTGCCAGCAGCCAAGTTGCGGCCTCCTACAATGAGCAGTTCTTC.